The present T cell receptor beta chain was sequenced within a study of control samples from healthy donors and cancer patients (TCRdb year 2020). Library generation was performed with the immunoSEQ multiplex PCR assay. TCRdb obtained this table from immuneACCESS and retained in-frame rearrangements with V and J assigned. These tables miss some clones; where compared with another copy, unresolved V genes account for less than half of the shortfall, and the remainder is unexplained. The sample profile shows roughly 170,000 clones; around 88% of them were found once. Over 4% of the sample belongs to the ten largest clones. As to this clone: Its antigen is unknown. Base quality data are lacking; no much larger clone is found one base away.

The receptor comes from a woman aged 30 to 39 in good health. Sequencing was done on a sample of blood.

Here the CDR3 is given as CASSPGTGANYGYTF. The DNA sequence is as follows: TGTGCCAGCTCACCCGGGACAGGGGCTAACTATGGCTACACCTTC. The sequence joins TRBV18 to TRBJ1-2; 10 bases in the junction line up with TRBD1. Trimmed from V: 3 bases; trimmed from J: 0 bases; junction bases lacking a gene match: 1. Reading from cysteine to phenylalanine, the CDR3 counts 15 amino acids. The read is trimmed to its CDR3 DNA, 45 bases read in frame from base 1. As encoded in the germline V gene, CDR1 is KGHSH while CDR2 is LQKENI.